The 18 T cell receptor beta chains reported below all come from one sample, sequenced in a study of regulatory T cells in long-lasting Graves disease. The time point here: newly diagnosed GD, antithyroid drugs for less than 3 months. PBMCs provided the RNA from which the TCR library was made. Construction of TCR beta libraries relied on iRepertoire HTBI primers and on Arm-PCR targeting CDR3 regions. TCRdb reprocessed the multiplex PCR reads via MiXCR and lists one record per CDR3 protein. The sample lists around 400,000 distinct CDR3 sequences; about 10% were seen once. These data were also filed under a second study, of T cells in Graves' hyperthyroidism and ophthalmopathy.

The sequences come from peripheral blood mononuclear cells (PBMCs), collected at new diagnosis, from a patient treated with antithyroid drugs. These receptors were taken from a woman between 18 and 30 years old with Graves disease.

This clonotype has at least ten counts. The gene calls are TRBV27 and TRBJ2-7; tentatively, D is TRBD2 (6 bases). Germline V lookup: CDR1 MNHEY, CDR2 SMNVEV (reference sequence). The CDR3 totals 16 residues. Between the trimmed V and J ends, which lost 3 bases and 0 bases, there was a span of 15 bases. CDR3 loop: CASSFLTAGVSYEQYF. Written as DNA, the CDR3 is TGTGCCAGCAGTTTTTTAACAGCGGGTGTCTCCTACGAGCAGTACTTC.

This chain uses TRBV7-3 with TRBJ2-1, with a weak D call TRBD1 (6 bases). V lost 0 bases, J lost 8 bases, and 11 bases lay in between. Germline values: CDR1 SGHTA, CDR2 FQGTGA. The CDR3 spans 14 residues. The CDR3 sequence: CASSLTAGEHEQFF. CDR3 DNA sequence: TGTGCCAGCAGCTTAACGGCAGGGGAACATGAGCAGTTCTTC.

The genes are TRBV30 and TRBJ1-1; D is unclear. This CDR3 comprises 19 residues. Germline CDR1 is GTSNPN and CDR2 is SVGIG (reference sequence). V gave up 1 base and J gave up 0 bases, with 24 bases separating them. CDR3 amino acids: CAWSGATTKGFGVNTEAFF. The CDR3 DNA follows: TGTGCCTGGAGTGGCGCCACGACCAAAGGGTTTGGCGTGAACACTGAAGCTTTCTTT.

V gene TRBV12-3 or TRBV12-4 combines with J gene TRBJ2-1; the D gene is possibly TRBD2 (6 bases). Trimming left V 6 bases short and J 6 bases short, with 21 bases between. CDR3 size: 16 residues. As DNA, the CDR3 is TGTGCCAGCAGCCCGAGGGGACTTCAGCCCGGCAATGAGCAGTTCTTC. It yields the protein CASSPRGLQPGNEQFF.

Ten or more counts support this clonotype. The chain carries TRBV6-5 and TRBJ1-2; tentative D call: TRBD1 (5 bases). V was cut by 2 bases and J by 3 bases, with 10 bases left in between. Per the germline V gene, CDR1 is MNHEY and CDR2 is SVGAGI. The CDR3 length is 14 residues. The CDR3: CASSYAGADYGYTF. The CDR3 DNA follows: TGTGCCAGCAGTTACGCCGGGGCTGACTATGGCTACACCTTC.

There are many counts of this clonotype. The CDR3 sequence: CSARELAGGSSYNEQFF. CDR3 coding DNA: TGCAGTGCTAGAGAACTAGCGGGGGGGAGCTCCTACAATGAGCAGTTCTTC. This chain links TRBV20-1 with TRBJ2-1; 13 bases are a match to TRBD2. The CDR3 spans 17 residues. Germline V CDR1 and CDR2: DFQATT, SNEGSKA (reference sequence). V gave up 0 bases and J gave up 0 bases; unmatched junction bases: 2.

This rearrangement joins TRBV11-2 to TRBJ2-1, with 7 bases fitting TRBD1. Germline CDR1 is SGHAT and CDR2 is FQNNGV. Unmatched junction bases numbered 4, after V lost 2 bases and J lost 3 bases. The CDR3 extends over 15 amino acids. The CDR3 region has the DNA TGTGCCAGCAGCTTAAGGCAGGGGGTCTACAATGAGCAGTTCTTC. Protein product: CASSLRQGVYNEQFF.

This clonotype was recorded at least ten times. The chain links TRBV7-2 to TRBJ1-5; D remains ambiguous. V lost 5 bases and J 4 bases, leaving 15 bases between the germline ends. The CDR3 contains 15 residues. The germline V gene has CDR1 SGHTA and CDR2 FQGNSA. CDR3 sequence: CASSHGTFVNQPQHF. The CDR3 nucleotides are TGTGCCAGCAGCCACGGAACGTTCGTTAATCAGCCCCAGCATTTT.

This clonotype was seen a few times. The chain joins TRBV19 to TRBJ1-2, with D unclear. Germline CDR1 is LNHDA and CDR2 is SQIVND (reference sequence). This CDR3 has 14 residues. The V end lost 2 bases, the J end lost 2 bases, and 9 bases lay between the germline ends. The CDR3 DNA follows: TGTGCCAGTAGTATAACGGGCAGAAACTATGGCTACACCTTC. This translates into CASSITGRNYGYTF.

Many counts were recorded for this clonotype. V gene TRBV24-1 combines with J gene TRBJ2-3, with D tentatively TRBD1 or TRBD2 (5 bases each). Between the trimmed V and J ends, which lost 5 bases and 4 bases, there was a span of 15 bases. Germline V gives CDR1 KGHDR, CDR2 SFDVKD. CDR3 length: 15 amino acids. Here the CDR3 DNA reads TGTGCCACCAGTGCCCCCCCGGGGCAAGCAGATACGCAGTATTTT. Its translation: CATSAPPGQADTQYF.

This clonotype was found a few times. Since a far larger clone is one base different, this is likely a read error. The chain recombines TRBV6-2 or TRBV6-3 with TRBJ1-1, with D possibly TRBD1 on 5 matching bases. The CDR3 covers 13 residues. Germline V gives CDR1 MNHEY, CDR2 SVGEGT. The CDR3 nucleotides are TGTGCCAGCCAGGAAGAGGGGCACACTGGAGCTTTCTTT. Amino acid sequence: CASQEEGHTGAFF.

In this sample, this clonotype turned up many times. The chain combines TRBV3-1 with TRBJ1-5; D might be TRBD1 (6 bases). Germline V CDR1 and CDR2: LGHDT, YNNKEL (reference sequence). The CDR3 spans 17 residues. Trimming left V 0 bases short and J 2 bases short, with 14 bases between. DNA for the CDR3: TGTGCCAGCAGCCAAGATCTCGGGGGGCTAGGCAATCAGCCCCAGCATTTT. Translation: CASSQDLGGLGNQPQHF.

This clonotype was seen many times. The chain recombines TRBV7-8 with TRBJ2-2; D possibly corresponds to TRBD1 (6 bases). CDR1 is SGHVS, CDR2 FQNEAQ, per germline. The CDR3 runs to 15 residues. Trimming pared 4 bases from V and 0 bases from J, leaving 9 bases between. Here the CDR3 reads CASSSGHPNTGELFF. DNA of the CDR3: TGTGCCAGCAGCTCGGGACATCCGAACACCGGGGAGCTGTTTTTT.

In its sample, this clonotype was seen many times. This chain joins TRBV11-2 and TRBJ1-4, with 9 bases fitting TRBD1. V lost 6 bases to trimming and J lost 8 bases; unmatched junction nucleotides: 10. This CDR3 has 15 residues. The germline gives CDR1 SGHAT, CDR2 FQNNGV. The CDR3 DNA sequence: TGTGCCAGCAGAAAGCCGGGACAGGGAAAAGAAAAACTGTTTTTT. Protein sequence: CASRKPGQGKEKLFF.

At least ten counts were recorded for this clonotype. CDR3 in DNA: TGTGCCAGCAGCCGTGTTTCAGATACGCAGTATTTT. Translating gives CASSRVSDTQYF. The gene calls are TRBV3-1 and TRBJ2-3, with unresolved D. Trimming removed 4 bases at V and 4 bases at J, with 6 bases between. There are 12 residues in the CDR3. Germline CDR1 reads LGHDT; CDR2 reads YNNKEL (reference sequence).

This clonotype appeared many times. This chain links TRBV6-1 with TRBJ1-1, with 9 bases matching TRBD1. CDR3 size: 16 residues. V dropped 6 bases and J dropped 5; count of bases not matched to a gene: 13. Germline V CDR1 and CDR2: MNHNS, SASEGT. CDR3 loop: CASSLTQTGGFTEAFF. CDR3 coding DNA: TGTGCCAGCAGCCTAACCCAAACAGGGGGCTTTACTGAAGCTTTCTTT.

This clonotype was observed at least ten times. The gene calls are TRBV12-3 or TRBV12-4 and TRBJ2-3; perhaps TRBD2 as D (7 bases). V gave up 5 bases and J gave up 5 bases, with 20 bases separating them. The CDR3 contains 16 residues. The CDR3 sequence is CASSRLRGGAGDTQYF. CDR3 DNA: TGTGCCAGCAGTCGCTTAAGGGGGGGGGCGGGAGATACGCAGTATTTT.

This clonotype occurred many times. This chain uses TRBV7-2 with TRBJ1-2, with D maybe TRBD1 (6 bases). Trimming pared 5 bases from V and 7 bases from J, leaving 20 bases between. The CDR3 runs 15 residues. Germline V lookup: CDR1 SGHTA, CDR2 FQGNSA. The CDR3 protein is CASSPGTWGALGYTF. The CDR3 nucleotides are TGTGCCAGCAGCCCCGGGACTTGGGGGGCCCTTGGCTACACCTTC.